A selection of T cell receptor beta chains follows, all from one sample in a study of shared clonotypes between healthy human individuals. Profiled with immunoSEQ multiplex PCR; TCRdb holds only in-frame clones, not every one. The profile covers roughly 2 million clones, with approximately 94% appearing a single time and roughly 1% taken by the ten largest. Material for sequencing was naive CD8+ T cells sorted from blood. These receptors all come from a young man in good health. Both conserved end residues are part of each CDR3. A D gene is named only where the DNA matches it firmly. Clone sizes are given selectively: once, few, many, or a class where the clone is expanded.

clone_size	d_call	v_call	j_call	cdr3_aa	cdr3_nt
.	TRBD2	TRBV7-9	TRBJ2-5	CASSPRLSGRGQETQYF	TGTGCCAGCAGCCCCAGACTAAGCGGGAGGGGACAAGAGACCCAGTACTTC
.	.	TRBV27	TRBJ2-7	CASSFGGIYEQYF	TGTGCCAGCAGTTTTGGGGGGATTTACGAGCAGTACTTC
.	TRBD2	TRBV5-4	TRBJ2-1	CASSIGTSGYNEQFF	TGTGCCAGCAGCATAGGGACTAGCGGGTACAATGAGCAGTTCTTC
.	.	TRBV27	TRBJ2-3	CASSSYVGASTDTQYF	TGTGCCAGCAGTTCCTACGTTGGGGCTAGCACAGATACGCAGTATTTT
.	.	TRBV5-6	TRBJ1-1	CASSLLESEAFF	TGTGCCAGCAGCTTGTTAGAGTCTGAAGCTTTCTTT
.	TRBD2	TRBV18	TRBJ2-5	CASSPGGGDFRTQYF	TGTGCCAGCTCACCCGGCGGGGGGGATTTTCGGACCCAGTACTTC
.	.	TRBV4-1	TRBJ1-6	CASSRNRDSPLHF	TGCGCCAGCAGCCGGAACAGGGACTCACCCCTCCACTTT
.	.	TRBV5-4	TRBJ2-1	CASSGTSYNEQFF	TGTGCCAGCTCGGGGACTTCCTACAATGAGCAGTTCTTC
once	.	TRBV14	TRBJ2-7	CASSPLGLPYEQYF	TGTGCCAGCAGCCCCCTCGGCCTCCCCTACGAGCAGTACTTC
.	TRBD1	TRBV7-7	TRBJ1-5	CASSLGDRGLQPQHF	TGTGCTAGCAGCTTAGGGGACAGGGGGCTTCAGCCCCAGCATTTT
.	TRBD1	TRBV7-9	TRBJ2-3	CASSFAGTDITDTQYF	TGTGCCAGCAGCTTCGCCGGGACAGACATCACAGATACGCAGTATTTT
.	TRBD2	TRBV4-3	TRBJ2-3	CASSHLSGIPDTQYF	TGCGCCAGCAGCCACCTTAGCGGGATACCAGATACGCAGTATTTT
.	.	TRBV27	TRBJ1-1	CASSLTMNTEAFF	TGTGCCAGCAGTTTAACCATGAACACTGAAGCTTTCTTT
once	.	TRBV10-3	TRBJ2-3	CAISDETRHHTQYF	TGTGCCATCAGTGATGAGACTAGGCATCATACGCAGTATTTT
.	TRBD1	TRBV2	TRBJ1-2	CASSGDRGEAYGYTF	TGTGCCAGCAGCGGGGACAGGGGAGAAGCCTATGGCTACACCTTC
.	.	TRBV10-1	TRBJ1-2	CASSEVPGYGYTF	TGCGCCAGCAGCGAGGTCCCAGGGTATGGCTACACCTTC
.	.	TRBV28	TRBJ2-7	CASSLMTASYEQYF	TGTGCCAGCAGTTTAATGACAGCGTCCTACGAGCAGTACTTC
.	.	TRBV2	TRBJ2-2	CASTGRINTGELFF	TGTGCCAGCACGGGACGGATAAACACCGGGGAGCTGTTTTTT
.	.	TRBV4-3	TRBJ2-1	CASSLAIMGEDPYNEQFF	TGCGCCAGCAGCCTTGCGATAATGGGAGAGGACCCCTACAATGAGCAGTTCTTC
.	TRBD1	TRBV28	TRBJ1-1	CASSSALQTGPNTEAFF	TGTGCCAGCAGTTCCGCCCTACAGACAGGGCCGAACACTGAAGCTTTCTTT
.	.	TRBV6-5	TRBJ2-1	CASSSSSGPAYNEQFF	.
.	.	TRBV7-9	TRBJ2-7	CASSLGSEGFYEQYF	TGTGCCAGCAGCTTAGGATCAGAAGGGTTCTACGAGCAGTACTTC
.	.	TRBV15	TRBJ1-1	CATSSPLNTEAFF	TGTGCCACCAGTTCACCTTTGAACACTGAAGCTTTCTTT
.	TRBD1	TRBV4-2	TRBJ1-4	CASSPRQGEYEKLFF	TGTGCCAGCAGCCCCCGACAGGGGGAGTATGAAAAACTGTTTTTT
.	.	TRBV6-6	TRBJ2-7	CASSIQVYEQYF	TGTGCCAGCAGCATCCAGGTCTACGAGCAGTACTTC
.	.	TRBV25-1	TRBJ2-2	CASNPGTGELFF	TGTGCCAGCAACCCAGGGACCGGGGAGCTGTTTTTT
.	.	TRBV2	TRBJ2-7	CASSADWGSYEQYF	TGTGCCAGCAGTGCCGACTGGGGATCCTACGAGCAGTACTTC
.	.	TRBV27	TRBJ1-2	CASSLSGGYNYGYTF	TGTGCCAGCAGTTTATCGGGGGGCTATAACTATGGCTACACCTTC
.	.	TRBV7-9	TRBJ1-2	CASSLVGRGANGYTF	TGTGCCAGCAGCTTAGTAGGCAGGGGAGCAAATGGCTACACCTTC
.	.	TRBV4-1	TRBJ2-7	CASSQVVGEFMYEQYF	TGCGCCAGCAGCCAAGTTGTCGGGGAATTCATGTACGAGCAGTACTTC
.	.	TRBV28	TRBJ2-7	CASSLVQGRGEQYF	TGTGCCAGCAGTTTAGTGCAGGGGAGAGGCGAGCAGTACTTC
.	TRBD1	TRBV7-2	TRBJ1-3	CASSLEDRGGNTIYF	TGTGCCAGCAGCTTAGAAGACAGGGGCGGAAACACCATATATTTT
once	.	TRBV4-3	TRBJ1-2	CASSQDSLEGLHYGYTF	TGCGCCAGCAGCCAAGATAGCCTGGAGGGACTACACTATGGCTACACCTTC
.	.	TRBV27	TRBJ1-1	CASSLMQDFAEAFF	TGTGCCAGCAGTTTAATGCAGGATTTCGCTGAAGCTTTCTTT
.	.	TRBV2	TRBJ2-1	CASSLLVGVPNEQFF	TGTGCCAGCAGTCTACTAGTGGGGGTTCCCAATGAGCAGTTCTTC
.	TRBD1	TRBV10-1	TRBJ2-1	CASSSDRGYNEQFF	TGCGCCAGCAGTTCCGACAGGGGGTACAATGAGCAGTTCTTC
.	TRBD1	TRBV4-1	TRBJ2-7	CASSPGQADSSYEQYF	TGCGCCAGCAGCCCCGGACAGGCGGATAGCTCCTACGAGCAGTACTTC
.	.	TRBV2	TRBJ2-3	CASSEGSTSTDTQYF	TGTGCCAGCAGTGAAGGGTCAACCAGCACAGATACGCAGTATTTT
.	.	TRBV6-1	TRBJ2-5	CASSEQETQYF	TGTGCCAGCAGTGAACAAGAGACCCAGTACTTC
.	TRBD1	TRBV5-6	TRBJ1-1	CASSLGRGAEAFF	TGTGCCAGCAGCTTGGGCAGGGGGGCTGAAGCTTTCTTT
.	.	TRBV7-2	TRBJ2-7	CASRGDSNSYEQYF	TGTGCCAGCAGGGGGGACTCTAACTCCTACGAGCAGTACTTC
.	TRBD1	TRBV6-1	TRBJ2-2	CASSETGGRTGELFF	TGTGCCAGCAGTGAAACAGGGGGCCGGACCGGGGAGCTGTTTTTT
.	.	TRBV29-1	TRBJ2-7	CSVEDRTTSNEQYF	TGCAGCGTTGAAGACAGGACCACTAGCAACGAGCAGTACTTC
.	.	TRBV30	TRBJ2-3	CAWSSQVAADTQYF	TGTGCCTGGAGTAGCCAGGTAGCAGCAGATACGCAGTATTTT
.	.	TRBV5-6	TRBJ1-1	CASSLFPGGGTEAFF	TGTGCCAGCAGCTTGTTTCCGGGCGGCGGCACTGAAGCTTTCTTT
.	.	TRBV5-1	TRBJ2-1	CASSLASVNEQFF	TGCGCCAGCAGCTTGGCCTCAGTCAATGAGCAGTTCTTC
.	.	TRBV5-1	TRBJ1-2	CASSPRGAPDGYTF	TGCGCCAGCAGCCCGCGTGGCGCGCCGGATGGCTACACCTTC
.	TRBD2	TRBV7-6	TRBJ2-2	CASSLEASGTPAGELFF	TGTGCCAGCAGCTTAGAAGCTAGCGGGACGCCTGCCGGGGAGCTGTTTTTT
once	TRBD2	TRBV27	TRBJ2-2	CASSPPSGTNTGELFF	TGTGCCAGCAGTCCACCTAGCGGGACGAACACCGGGGAGCTGTTTTTT
.	TRBD1	TRBV11-2	TRBJ2-1	CASSLGQGGNEQFF	TGTGCCAGCAGCCTCGGACAGGGTGGGAATGAGCAGTTCTTC
.	.	TRBV7-2	TRBJ2-7	CASSLIEGYEQYF	TGTGCCAGCAGCTTGATCGAGGGCTACGAGCAGTACTTC
.	.	TRBV7-9	TRBJ2-2	CASSFTTQGGELFF	TGTGCCAGCAGCTTTACAACCCAGGGAGGGGAGCTGTTTTTT
once	.	TRBV5-6	TRBJ1-5	CASSLVGGGQPQHF	TGTGCCAGCAGCTTGGTCGGCGGGGGACAGCCCCAGCATTTT
.	.	TRBV6-5	TRBJ2-6	CASSYGQPGANVLTF	TGTGCCAGCAGTTACGGACAGCCAGGGGCCAACGTCCTGACTTTC